This T cell receptor beta chain was captured by sequencing in a study of T cell responses to AZD1222 COVID-19 vaccine. In the case of this clone: The antigen remains unidentified.

The V gene end was trimmed by 5 bases and the J gene end by 8 bases; junction bases not matched to a gene: 12. This CDR3 comprises 14 residues. Germline CDR1 is SGHNT and CDR2 is YYREEE (reference sequence). Profiling relied on immunoSEQ multiplex PCR, and the TCRdb table lists in-frame clones only, not all of them. This table holds 120,000 or so clones, about nine tenths found once. Study-wide results and limits: It was only a handful of AZD1222 recipients who were seropositive at baseline. No repertoire was sampled before or during the peak T cell response, only after it.

This specimen was peripheral blood, taken on day 0 of AZD1222 vaccination. The chain uses TRBV5-4 and TRBJ2-7; 8 bases map to TRBD1. The origin of this receptor is an adult in good health. The CDR3 protein is CASRSLAGGVKQYF. The DNA for the CDR3 is TGTGCCAGCAGGTCTCTGGCAGGGGGCGTAAAGCAGTACTTC.